This TCR beta chain derives from a study of T cell responses to AZD1222 COVID-19 vaccine. Germline lookup yields CDR1 SNHLY and CDR2 FYNNEI. CDR3 length equals 14 residues. V was shortened by 4 bases and J by 0 bases, with 9 bases between the two germline ends. Clones were sequenced by immunoSEQ multiplex PCR, and TCRdb holds only the in-frame ones, with some missing. The sample has approximately 130,000 clones; around 80% are singletons. The sample here was peripheral blood, taken 28 days after the second AZD1222 dose. The clonotype was recovered from an adult who received the AZD1222 COVID-19 vaccine. The V gene is TRBV2, the J gene TRBJ1-2, with unresolved D. In nucleotides, the CDR3 is TGTGCCAGCAGTGTTTTGGCTACTAACTATGGCTACACCTTC. It codes for CASSVLATNYGYTF.